The sample holds many counts of the clone carrying this T cell receptor beta chain. The antigen is unknown. Reverse transcription of roughly 480 ng total RNA with a constant-region primer produced TCR beta cDNA. It was through three nested multiplex PCR rounds of slightly modified ARM-PCR that TCR beta libraries arose. Amplification in the first two PCR rounds was performed using TRBV1-TRBV30 forward primers and a C-beta reverse primer for 10 cycles each. TCRdb re-called the multiplex PCR reads through MiXCR, storing one row per CDR3 protein. The sample has fewer than 80,000 distinct CDR3 sequences, 69% seen once. The source of the sample is a study of tumor-infiltrating lymphocytes in primary liver carcinoma. Notes on the study in general: Tumor-adjacent and tumor-blood pairs shared less of their repertoires than tumor region pairs shared.

For each extraction, RNA and DNA were obtained together from roughly 20-30 mg of unsorted bulk tissue. This CDR3 is 16 amino acids long. Germline assignment: CDR1 SGHKS and CDR2 YYEKEE (reference sequence). The V gene end was trimmed by 3 bases and the J gene end by 0 bases; junction bases not matched to a gene: 6. The TCR originated in a man aged 40-49 years with primary liver carcinoma and hepatitis B virus infection. The J gene is TRBJ1-5, the V gene TRBV5-5, with TRBD1 matching over 7 bases. The sequenced material came from tumor-adjacent normal liver tissue. CDR3 residues: CASSSGQTISNQPQHF. The CDR3 DNA reads as TGTGCCAGCAGCTCGGGACAGACGATTAGCAATCAGCCCCAGCATTTT.